This T cell receptor beta chain was identified in a study of blood T cell repertoires in COVID-19. Study overall: Acute and convalescent COVID-19 specimens originated in the United States, Italy and Spain. T cells, B-cell-depleted T cells, or PBMCs supplied cDNA or gDNA.

As processed by the authors: The assay estimated nucleated cells by amplifying reference gene primers. Generated by immunoSEQ multiplex PCR, the TCRdb table keeps only in-frame clones and is missing some. V and J calls and clone size are those listed in that table; D and trimming were worked out from the DNA. The table records 55,000 to 75,000 clones, 82% of them present only once. The sample holds one count of this clone. Germline assignment: CDR1 SGHDN and CDR2 FVKESK. Trimming shortened V by 4 bases and J by 14 bases, and 12 bases separated the two germline ends. This CDR3 is 12 amino acids long. Specimen: peripheral blood. The genes are TRBV14 and TRBJ1-6; unclear D gene. The sequence derives from an older man with active COVID-19. CDR3 sequence reads: CASSLTPSALHF. CDR3 nucleotides: TGTGCCAGCAGCCTTACACCGTCCGCCCTCCACTTT.